The 17 T cell receptor beta chains in this list originate from one sample, sequenced in a study of Ad26.COV2.S vaccination and SARS-CoV-2 variants listed by TCRdb under 2021. Libraries were made using the immunoSEQ multiplex PCR assay. TCRdb provides this immuneACCESS table in a form limited to in-frame rearrangements. Some clones are lacking; in checked studies, under half of them reflect an unresolved V gene, and why the rest are absent is not known. The sample includes 380,000 or so clones, with 83% observed a single time. Approximately 7% of the sample goes to the ten largest clones. The meaning of the sample's treatment or condition label: around 19 received Ad26.COV2.S at low or high dose, single or two shots; five or six received placebo; per-sample allocation not given. Repertoires of vaccine and placebo recipients were sequenced from samples taken on day 63 after the first injection. The sequences come from peripheral blood, collected in a trial of Ad26.COV2.S vaccine versus placebo. These receptors all stem from a person aged 18 to 65 who received the Ad26.COV2.S COVID-19 vaccine or a placebo.

The V call is TRBV5-1, the J call TRBJ1-2; maybe TRBD1 (6 bases). Trimming removed 0 bases from V and 2 bases from J, with 17 bases in between. Germline CDR1 SGHRS, CDR2 YFSETQ. This CDR3 has 17 residues. In nucleotides, the CDR3 is TGCGCCAGCAGCTTGGCCAAGGGGATAGGGGGAAACTATGGCTACACCTTC. This sequence encodes CASSLAKGIGGNYGYTF.

The chain joins TRBV19 to TRBJ2-3; no clear D. Germline V gene data show CDR1 as LNHDA and CDR2 as SQIVND (reference sequence). V lost 11 bases to trimming and J lost 4 bases, with 19 bases between them. The CDR3 covers 14 residues. CDR3 DNA: TGTGCCGCCGGCCAGCCTTCAGAGGCAGATACGCAGTATTTT. Protein product: CAAGQPSEADTQYF.

The gene calls are TRBV5-4 and TRBJ2-1; the D is unclear. The germline CDR1 and CDR2 sequences are SGHNT and YYREEE (reference sequence). With 3 bases removed from V and 5 bases from J, the gap between germline ends came to 9 bases. CDR3 length equals 13 residues. CDR3 sequence reads: CASSSVPDNEQFF. The CDR3 DNA reads as TGTGCCAGCAGCTCCGTCCCCGACAATGAGCAGTTCTTC.

The chain links TRBV2 to TRBJ1-1; tentative D call: TRBD1 (5 bases). V was clipped by 3 bases and J by 3 bases, with 14 bases between them. The germline V gene encodes CDR1 SNHLY and CDR2 FYNNEI. This CDR3 is built from 15 residues. The CDR3 here is CASSEGWPGDTEAFF. CDR3 nucleotides: TGTGCCAGCAGTGAGGGATGGCCGGGGGACACTGAAGCTTTCTTT.

This clone was recorded once. This chain connects TRBV7-6 to TRBJ1-1; the match to TRBD1 covers 7 bases. Trimming cost V 7 bases and J 4 bases; bases outside gene matches: 9. CDR3 size: 14 residues. In germline, CDR1 is SGHVS, CDR2 FNYEAQ. CDR3 loop: CASTPIRGSTEAFF. CDR3 in DNA: TGTGCCAGCACCCCTATCAGGGGGTCCACTGAAGCTTTCTTT.

V is TRBV6-5 and J is TRBJ1-2, with 7 bases identical to TRBD1. The germline gives CDR1 MNHEY, CDR2 SVGAGI. The CDR3 length is 14 residues. Trimming removed 7 bases from V and 4 bases from J; junction bases left unmatched: 9. This CDR3 is CASTPTGNIYGYTF. CDR3 DNA sequence: TGTGCCAGCACTCCGACAGGGAACATCTATGGCTACACCTTC.

V is TRBV5-5 and J is TRBJ1-1; maybe TRBD1 (5 bases). The germline CDR1 and CDR2 sequences are SGHKS and YYEKEE (reference sequence). Trimming took off 4 bases at V and 1 base at J, with 14 bases between the two ends. The CDR3 has 15 amino acids. CDR3 amino acids: CASSPSLGQNTEAFF. DNA for the CDR3: TGTGCCAGCAGCCCAAGTCTAGGACAGAACACTGAAGCTTTCTTT.

The rearrangement links TRBV2 to TRBJ1-1; 7 bases fit TRBD1. CDR3 size: 15 residues. Germline V CDR1 and CDR2: SNHLY, FYNNEI. V dropped 8 bases and J dropped 0; count of bases not matched to a gene: 9. CDR3 DNA sequence: TGTGCCAGCGTACGACAGGGTCTCATGAACACTGAAGCTTTCTTT. Amino acids: CASVRQGLMNTEAFF.

The gene calls are TRBV3-1 (or the pseudogene TRBV3-2) and TRBJ2-5; 11 nucleotides agree with TRBD2. V trimming: 3 bases; J trimming: 5 bases; junction bases outside the gene matches: 8. CDR3 size: 16 residues. Germline CDR1 and CDR2: LGHDT and YNNKEL (reference sequence). This CDR3 reads CASSQSTSGVRETQYF. CDR3 DNA sequence: TGTGCCAGCAGCCAGTCGACTAGCGGGGTGAGGGAGACCCAGTACTTC.

This CDR3 reads CAISGQAGNTIYF. The CDR3 region has the DNA TGTGCCATCAGTGGACAGGCTGGAAACACCATATATTTT. This chain joins TRBV10-3 and TRBJ1-3; D might be TRBD1 (6 bases). The CDR3 spans 13 residues. Between the trimmed V and J ends, which lost 4 bases and 2 bases, there was a span of 6 bases. Germline V gives CDR1 ENHRY, CDR2 SYGVKD.

The genes are TRBV5-6 and TRBJ2-1; D possibly corresponds to TRBD2 (5 bases). Trimming shortened V by 2 bases and J by 7 bases, and 16 bases separated the two germline ends. This CDR3 comprises 15 residues. The germline CDR1 and CDR2 sequences are SGHDT and YYEEEE. CDR3 coding DNA: TGTGCCAGCAGCTTTACAGCGGTTATAGGAAATGAGCAGTTCTTC. Protein sequence: CASSFTAVIGNEQFF. Full variable domain (outside the CDR3, taken from reference TRBV5-6 and TRBJ2-1): DAGVTQSPTHLIKTRGQQVTLRCSPKSGHDTVSWYQQALGQGPQFIFQYYEEEERQRGNFPDRFSGHQFPNYSSELNVNALLLGDSALYLCASSFTAVIGNEQFFGPGTRLTVL.

The chain joins TRBV27 to TRBJ1-6; 9 bases match TRBD1. J was trimmed by 8 bases and V by 2 bases; bases with no gene match: 7. This CDR3 comprises 16 residues. Germline CDR1 reads MNHEY; CDR2 reads SMNVEV (reference sequence). The CDR3 DNA follows: TGTGCCAGCAGTTTAGGGGCACGGACAGGGGATTCACCCCTCCACTTT. It codes for CASSLGARTGDSPLHF.

V usage is TRBV6-2 or TRBV6-3 and J usage is TRBJ2-3; possible D gene TRBD2, 6 bases. This CDR3 comprises 15 residues. Trimming stripped 2 bases from V and 3 bases from J, with 12 bases between. CDR1 is MNHEY and CDR2 is SVGEGT in the germline V gene. CDR3 loop: CASSYVGGLTDTQYF. DNA for the CDR3: TGTGCCAGCAGTTACGTCGGAGGGCTGACAGATACGCAGTATTTT.

The chain recombines TRBV2 with TRBJ1-4; 8 nucleotides line up with TRBD1. Germline loops: CDR1 SNHLY, CDR2 FYNNEI. The ends lost 3 bases at V and 7 bases at J; junction bases unmatched: 4. This CDR3 is built from 14 residues. The CDR3 region has the DNA TGTGCCAGCAGTGAGACCAGGGGGCTTGAAAAACTGTTTTTT. It yields the protein CASSETRGLEKLFF.

There are a few counts of this clone. The genes are TRBV5-1 and TRBJ1-1; 7 bases fit TRBD1. Per germline, CDR1 SGHRS and CDR2 YFSETQ. V dropped 7 bases and J dropped 0; count of bases not matched to a gene: 6. The CDR3 runs 14 residues. This CDR3 reads CASASGQLNTEAFF. For the CDR3, the DNA is TGCGCCAGCGCCTCGGGACAGCTGAACACTGAAGCTTTCTTT. Using reference TRBV5-1 and TRBJ1-1 for the parts outside the CDR3, the full variable domain is KAGVTQTPRYLIKTRGQQVTLSCSPISGHRSVSWYQQTPGQGLQFLFEYFSETQRNKGNFPGRFSGRQFSNSRSEMNVSTLELGDSALYLCASASGQLNTEAFFGQGTRLTVV.

This chain uses TRBV27 with TRBJ2-2, with TRBD1 matching over 8 bases. Germline-derived CDR1 and CDR2 are MNHEY and SMNVEV (reference sequence). V shed 8 bases and J 7 bases; nucleotides not matched to a gene: 12. The length of the CDR3 is 15 residues. The CDR3 sequence: CASAYLQGAVGELFF. CDR3 nucleotide sequence: TGTGCCAGCGCCTATCTGCAGGGGGCCGTCGGGGAGCTGTTTTTT.

This chain joins TRBV3-1 (or the pseudogene TRBV3-2) and TRBJ2-1, with D perhaps matching TRBD2 (5 bases). V was shortened by 0 bases and J by 7 bases, with 13 bases between the two germline ends. Germline V gene sequence: CDR1 LGHDT, CDR2 YNNKEL (reference sequence). The CDR3 spans 15 residues. The CDR3 region is CASSQDLSGWNEQFF. The CDR3 DNA sequence: TGTGCCAGCAGCCAAGATCTGAGCGGATGGAATGAGCAGTTCTTC.